This record concerns one T cell receptor beta chain sequence. The antigen it binds to is not known. No much larger clonotype is one base removed from it; base qualities were not supplied. Library preparation employed the immunoSEQ multiplex PCR assay. A mixture of 60 forward primers for TCR Vbeta segments and 13 reverse primers for TCR Jbeta segments was used in the multiplex PCR. Amplification of the CDR3 region of rearranged TCR beta genes was performed with a multiplex PCR assay on genomic DNA. On the Illumina HiSeq System, the amplified TCR beta libraries were sequenced as 87-base-pair reads. In the source study's methods: A later analysis tallied roughly 78 million unique TCR beta chains across the 666 repertoires, and some 10 million of those chains were shared by two or more donors. Raw reads were error-corrected and collapsed into unique sequences by a nearest-neighbor algorithm in which closely related sequences were merged to remove PCR and sequencing errors. CDR3 sequences were aligned to IMGT reference sequences to assign V, D and J gene segments. For a sequence to be retained, a match of at least six nucleotides was required to both a V gene segment and a J gene segment. Rearrangements were called productive when the CDR3 lacked stop codons and stayed in frame with V and J; all others were non-productive. CDR3 was defined by IMGT convention, running from the second conserved V-encoded cysteine to the conserved J-encoded phenylalanine. In an earlier analysis of more than 550 of the donors, sequences lacking an unambiguous match to a single V gene segment were excluded. In an earlier analysis of some 590 of the donors, a V segment was called functional when productive rearrangements were above 56.7%, and segregating when the standard deviation between donors exceeded 5%. A statistical classification framework was built to diagnose cytomegalovirus status from the catalog of TCR beta chain sequences. In a later analysis, TCR nucleotide sequences were compared against IMGT/GENE-DB human TR gene sequences so that V and J genes could be assigned. In a later analysis, CDR3 sequences and most-parsimonious VDJ recombination scenarios were assigned using the TCRdist pipeline. In a later analysis, each TCR beta chain was defined by its CDR3 amino acid sequence together with its V-gene family, and reads without a unique V-gene family were excluded. A later analysis removed several hundred highly shared, low-generation-probability nucleotide sequences to deal with suspected cross-contamination and a sequencing artifact. A later analysis calculated a clonal expansion index for each public chain from normalized within-repertoire ranks of inferred template counts. In a later analysis, generation probabilities were computed using a VDJ recombination model fitted to out-of-frame rearrangements, and the results were checked against IGoR. In a later analysis, hypergeometric tests were used to score TCR-TCR, TCR-HLA and TCR-CMV co-occurrence, with a repertoire-size bias correction applied to TCR pairs. To estimate false discovery rates, a later analysis permuted the HLA or CMV assignments 20 times. In a later analysis, co-occurring TCRs were grouped with DBSCAN, and TCRdist sequence similarity was added when clustering was performed within HLA-allele-positive subsets. For co-occurrence clustering, repertoires with fewer than 30,000 or more than 120,000 public chains were excluded, along with a handful of repertoires with anomalous nucleotide sharing. The immuneACCESS repertoire file appears here via TCRdb, limited to in-frame rearrangements. These files lack a portion of the clones; in checked studies, under half of the deficit traces to unresolved V genes, and the cause of the others is not known. V, J and clone size were drawn from that table, and D and trimming were deduced from the DNA. This sample has 150,000 or so clones in its table, and roughly 80% of those were observed once. 0.77% of the sample is in the top ten clones.

From the cysteine up to the phenylalanine, the CDR3 has a length of 18 residues. The CDR3 DNA has 54 bases and is translated from base 1. V is pruned by 6 bases and J by 1 base, leaving 12 bases of the junction without a gene match. The CDR1 and CDR2 encoded by the germline V gene are MDHEN and SYDVKM. The data were taken from a study of cytomegalovirus exposure and HLA in healthy donors (dated by TCRdb to about 2017). With respect to the entire study: An earlier analysis of around 600 of the donors reported 250 to 300 Gb of sequence data and 117 million unique TCR beta sequences from some 180 million T cells. Roughly 320 gigabases of sequencing data and tens of millions of unique TCR sequences made up an early release that covered approximately 620 HLA-typed donors. Along with the approximately 650-subject first cohort, a separate validation cohort of over a hundred different subjects was used. In the later analysis, no new phenotypic data were used to find candidate immune exposures; instead, reliance was placed on TCR beta sequences and their occurrence across donors. A later genetic analysis took genome-wide SNP genotypes for about three fifths of the roughly 700 donors and used that subset as a discovery cohort. HLA typing covered class I and class II loci at four-digit resolution. The number of donors typed differed by locus, with roughly 629-640 for A, B, C, DRB1 and DQB1, around 520 for DQA1, over 600 for DPA1, and some 470 for DPB1. An earlier analysis of 587 of the donors used high-throughput TCR beta sequencing to judge whether each TCR beta V gene segment behaved as functional or pseudogenic. Because of strong linkage in the cohort, roughly five DR-DQ haplotypes were treated as single units for association and clustering. A later analysis re-analyzed previously published TCR beta repertoires from 666 donors and added high-resolution HLA genotyping to study TCR occurrence patterns. Among approximately 370 genotyped donors of the cohort, an average of approximately 220,000 unique TCR beta nucleotide sequences was sequenced per donor, of which about 18% were non-productive. To predict cytomegalovirus infection status, the study combined high-throughput TCR immunosequencing, statistical association of individual TCRs with disease status, and machine learning. Every repertoire in the discovery cohort had been generated on one and the same sequencing platform. Among the roughly 370 genotyped donors, around 79% belonged to the genetic ancestry cluster associated with self-reported Caucasian donors. Alongside the repertoire data, information on donor age, sex, ethnicity and CMV serostatus was compiled. The study aimed to test whether cataloging public T cell receptors could reveal signatures of past pathogen exposure. The T cell repertoires of several hundred subjects were profiled by immunosequencing and related to cytomegalovirus serostatus. Broad study findings and their caveats: For the cohort, immune exposure information was limited to CMV serostatus. Presence/absence analyses assumed roughly uniform sequencing depth across donors, an assumption that may not hold. Some IMGT-functional V segments, including TRBV6-2 and TRBV6-3, could not be told apart with the 87-base-pair reads, so those segments were excluded. A further reported finding was that TCR beta sequences accurately predicted the HLA-A and HLA-B alleles for most subjects in the first cohort. Most TCR sequences were seen in very few donors, while some public TCRs were found in many individuals. Linkage disequilibrium might explain the correlated functional status among segregating V segments, but an unknown experimental factor could not be ruled out. Because counts were too low, roughly 18 rarely observed V segments, including chromosome 9 orphons, were left out of the earlier analysis of 587 of the donors. A later analysis reported that several top co-occurrence clusters appeared linked to parvovirus B19, influenza, CMV and Epstein-Barr virus. When HLA alleles, especially DR and DQ, strongly co-occurred, TCR associations were difficult to assign to individual alleles. In the study, around 150 TCR beta chains were listed as associated with cytomegalovirus. V-gene and J-gene trimming of TCR beta chains was associated with a missense DCLRE1C variant in a later genetic analysis, and the association was replicated in an independent cohort. According to the authors, the approach could potentially be generalized to other disease states and immunological phenotypes. In vitro tests confirmed that a few of the cytomegalovirus-associated TCR beta chains recognize cytomegalovirus antigens. A later analysis found that most CMV-associated TCR beta chains appeared HLA-restricted, with HLA associations seemingly driven largely by CMV exposure. Because HLA typing was missing for some donors at each locus, association tests included only the typed subset. The sequencing pipeline was judged likely to have produced a cluster of highly shared sequence variants as a technical artifact. Cytomegalovirus status was reported to be diagnosed by the classifier with high specificity and sensitivity in both the original and validation cohorts. In a later analysis, the rate of TCR association differed among HLA loci, with DRB1 alleles having the most associated TCRs and HLA-C alleles having the fewest. The cohort was sequenced for TCR beta chains only, and without alpha or paired-chain data the features that could be detected were limited. In a later genetic analysis, fewer N-insertions in productive TCRs were reported among donors in an Asian-associated ancestry cluster than the 666-donor mean. Compared with equally common non-associated chains, HLA-associated TCR beta chains in a later analysis were more clonally expanded and had lower generation probabilities. In an earlier analysis of approximately 590 of the donors, most TCR beta V segments appeared in productive rearrangements about 87% or about 30% of the time, broadly matching IMGT annotations. A later analysis associated 15,000 or so TCR beta sequences with specific HLA alleles at a false discovery rate of 0.05.

The cohort was made up of 666 healthy bone marrow donors. At the time of sampling, all cohort members were nominally healthy, though unrecorded immune exposures were likely present. The donor tested CMV seronegative, placing the donor among the 352 seronegative members of the cohort. A peripheral blood sample was provided by each donor, and peripheral blood mononuclear cells were used for TCR beta sequencing. The Qiagen DNeasy Blood Extraction Kit was used to extract genomic DNA from the blood cell samples. The clonotype originates from a woman in her late teens or twenties in good health and CMV-seronegative. The chain joins TRBV28 to TRBJ2-6; a stretch of 7 junction bases matches TRBD1. The specimen was PBMCs. The CDR3 reads as follows: CASSPRQGPSSGANVLTF. The DNA sequence follows: TGTGCCAGCAGCCCTCGACAGGGTCCCTCTTCTGGGGCCAACGTCCTGACTTTC.